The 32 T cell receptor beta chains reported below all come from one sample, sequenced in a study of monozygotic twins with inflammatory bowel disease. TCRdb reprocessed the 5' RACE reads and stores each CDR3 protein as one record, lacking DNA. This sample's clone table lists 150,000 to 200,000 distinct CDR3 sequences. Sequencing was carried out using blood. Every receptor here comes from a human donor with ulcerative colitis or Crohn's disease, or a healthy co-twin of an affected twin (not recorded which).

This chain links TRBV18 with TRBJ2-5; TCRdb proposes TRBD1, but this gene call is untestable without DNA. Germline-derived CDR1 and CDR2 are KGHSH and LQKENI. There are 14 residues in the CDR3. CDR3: CASSPGTGEETQYF.

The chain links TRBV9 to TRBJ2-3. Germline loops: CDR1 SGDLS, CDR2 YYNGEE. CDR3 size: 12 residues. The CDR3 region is CASSVGGDTQYF.

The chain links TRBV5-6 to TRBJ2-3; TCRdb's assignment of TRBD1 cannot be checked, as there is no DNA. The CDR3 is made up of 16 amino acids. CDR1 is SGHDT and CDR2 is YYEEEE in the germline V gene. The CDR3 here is CASSVKQGSYTDTQHF.

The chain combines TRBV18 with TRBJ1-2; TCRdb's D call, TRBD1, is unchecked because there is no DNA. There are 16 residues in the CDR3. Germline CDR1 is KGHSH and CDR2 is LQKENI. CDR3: CASRRDRGSQYYGYTF.

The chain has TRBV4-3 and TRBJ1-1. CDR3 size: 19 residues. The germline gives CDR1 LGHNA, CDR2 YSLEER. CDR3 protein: CASSPYRGEPFGWNTEAFF.

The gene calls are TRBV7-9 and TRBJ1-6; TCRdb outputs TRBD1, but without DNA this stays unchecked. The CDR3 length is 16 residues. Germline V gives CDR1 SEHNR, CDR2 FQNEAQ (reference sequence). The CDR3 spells CASSTTPGQVISPLHF. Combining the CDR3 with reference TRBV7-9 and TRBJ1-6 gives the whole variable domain DTGVSQNPRHKITKRGQNVTFRCDPISEHNRLYWYRQTLGQGPEFLTYFQNEAQLEKSRLLSDRFSAERPKGSFSTLEIQRTEQGDSAMYLCASSTTPGQVISPLHFGNGTRLTVT.

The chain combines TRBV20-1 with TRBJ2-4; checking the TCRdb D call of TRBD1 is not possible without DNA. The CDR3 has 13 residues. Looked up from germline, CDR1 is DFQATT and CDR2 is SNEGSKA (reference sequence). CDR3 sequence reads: CSASALVEGIQYF.

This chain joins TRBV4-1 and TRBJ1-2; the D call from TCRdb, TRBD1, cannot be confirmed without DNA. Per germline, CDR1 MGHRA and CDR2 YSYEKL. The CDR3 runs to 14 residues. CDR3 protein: CASSQIDRGDGYTF.

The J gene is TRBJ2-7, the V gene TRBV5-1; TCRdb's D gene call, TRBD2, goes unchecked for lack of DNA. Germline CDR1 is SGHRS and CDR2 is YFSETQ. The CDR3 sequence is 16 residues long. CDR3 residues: CASSLDPRTSGVEQYF.

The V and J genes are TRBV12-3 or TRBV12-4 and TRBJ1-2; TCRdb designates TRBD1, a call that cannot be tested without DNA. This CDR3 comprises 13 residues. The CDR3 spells CASTPRQTYGYTF.

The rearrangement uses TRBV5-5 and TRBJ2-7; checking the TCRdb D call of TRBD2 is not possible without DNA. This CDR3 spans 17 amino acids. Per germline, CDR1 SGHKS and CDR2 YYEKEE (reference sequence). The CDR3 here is CASSLAGTSGVLWEQYF.

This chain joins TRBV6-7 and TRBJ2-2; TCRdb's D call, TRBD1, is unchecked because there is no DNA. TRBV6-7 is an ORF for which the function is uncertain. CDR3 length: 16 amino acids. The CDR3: CASTRILRMGPGELFF.

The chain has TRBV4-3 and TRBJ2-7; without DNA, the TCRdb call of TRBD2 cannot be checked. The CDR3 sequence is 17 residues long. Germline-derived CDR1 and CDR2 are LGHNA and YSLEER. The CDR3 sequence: CASSQDRSGRAAYEQYF.

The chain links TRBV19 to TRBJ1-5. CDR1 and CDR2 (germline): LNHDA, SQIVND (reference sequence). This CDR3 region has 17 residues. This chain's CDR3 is CASSIFPTRSSNQPQHF.

The CDR3 sequence is CASSLGDRNTGELFF. The chain combines TRBV5-1 with TRBJ2-2; TCRdb names TRBD1, which stays unverified in the absence of DNA. Germline V gene data show CDR1 as SGHRS and CDR2 as YFSETQ. This CDR3 contains 15 residues.

CDR3 loop: CASSSRGSYEQYF. The chain has TRBV6-6 and TRBJ2-7. This CDR3 is 13 amino acids long. Germline CDR1 and CDR2: MNHNY and SVGAGI (reference sequence).

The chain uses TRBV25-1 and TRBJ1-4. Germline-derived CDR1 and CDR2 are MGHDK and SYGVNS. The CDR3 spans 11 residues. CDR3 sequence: CASSRGEKLFF.

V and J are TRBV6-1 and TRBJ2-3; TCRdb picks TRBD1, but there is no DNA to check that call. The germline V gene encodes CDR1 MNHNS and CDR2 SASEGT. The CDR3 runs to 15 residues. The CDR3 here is CASLGTGKFTDTQYF.

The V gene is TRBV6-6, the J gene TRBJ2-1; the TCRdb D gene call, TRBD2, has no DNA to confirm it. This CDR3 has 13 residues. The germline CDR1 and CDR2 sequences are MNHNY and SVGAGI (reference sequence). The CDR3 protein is CAGSLAGGNEQFF.

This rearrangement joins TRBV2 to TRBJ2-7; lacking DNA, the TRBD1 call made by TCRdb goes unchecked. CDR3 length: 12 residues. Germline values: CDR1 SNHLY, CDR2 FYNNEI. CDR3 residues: CASRPLRYEQYF.

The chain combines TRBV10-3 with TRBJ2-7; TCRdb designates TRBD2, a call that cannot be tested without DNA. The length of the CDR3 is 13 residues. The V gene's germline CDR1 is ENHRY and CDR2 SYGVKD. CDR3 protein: CAIIDVGEGEQYF.

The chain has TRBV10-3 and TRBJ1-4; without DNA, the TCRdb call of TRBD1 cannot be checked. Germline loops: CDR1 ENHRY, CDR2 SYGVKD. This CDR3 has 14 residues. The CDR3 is CAISEGGINEKLFF.

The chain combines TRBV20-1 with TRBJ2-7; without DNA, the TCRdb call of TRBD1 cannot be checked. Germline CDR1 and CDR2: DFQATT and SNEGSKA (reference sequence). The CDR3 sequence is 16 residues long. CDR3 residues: CSARGWDRGNHYEQYF.

The CDR3 is CASRGDRHSPLHF. The rearrangement links TRBV28 to TRBJ1-6; the D call from TCRdb, TRBD1, cannot be confirmed without DNA. The CDR3 runs to 13 residues. Germline values: CDR1 MDHEN, CDR2 SYDVKM.

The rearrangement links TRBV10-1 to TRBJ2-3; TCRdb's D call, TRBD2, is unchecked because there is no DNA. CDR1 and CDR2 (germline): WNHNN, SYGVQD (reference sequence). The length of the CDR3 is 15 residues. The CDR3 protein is CASSRTSGDPDTQYF.

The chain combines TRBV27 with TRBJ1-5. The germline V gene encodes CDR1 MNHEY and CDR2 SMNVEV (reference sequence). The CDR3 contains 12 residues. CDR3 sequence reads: CASSFLDQPQHF.

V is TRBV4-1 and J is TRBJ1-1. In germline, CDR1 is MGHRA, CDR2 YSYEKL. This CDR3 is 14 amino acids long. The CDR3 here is CASSQGLPNTEAFF.

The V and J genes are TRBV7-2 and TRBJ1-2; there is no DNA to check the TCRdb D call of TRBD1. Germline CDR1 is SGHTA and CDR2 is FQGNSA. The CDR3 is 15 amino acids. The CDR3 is CASSLKDRGGDGYTF.

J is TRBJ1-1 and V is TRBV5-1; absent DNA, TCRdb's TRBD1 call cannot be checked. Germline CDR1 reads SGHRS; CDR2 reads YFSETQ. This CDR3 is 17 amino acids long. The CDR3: CASSSNRDNYMNTEAFF.

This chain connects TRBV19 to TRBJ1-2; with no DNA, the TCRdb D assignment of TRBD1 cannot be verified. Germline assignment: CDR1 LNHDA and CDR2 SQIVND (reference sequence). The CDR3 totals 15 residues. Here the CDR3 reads CASLPSGRINYGYTF.

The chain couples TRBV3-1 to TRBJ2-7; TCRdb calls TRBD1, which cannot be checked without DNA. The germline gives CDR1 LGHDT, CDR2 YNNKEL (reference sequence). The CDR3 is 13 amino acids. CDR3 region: CASRGQLNYEQYF.

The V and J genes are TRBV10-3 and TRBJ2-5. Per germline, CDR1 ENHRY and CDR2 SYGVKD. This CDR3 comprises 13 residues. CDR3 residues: CAISESRLETQYF.